This entry lists 27 T cell receptor beta chains sequenced from one sample in a study of T cells in localized non-small cell lung cancer. Using immunoSEQ multiplex PCR, the repertoire was profiled, and TCRdb retains in-frame clones only, with some absent. The sample includes fewer than 50,000 clones, approximately 83% of them seen just once. Sequenced material: PBMCs, taken before any cancer treatment. These receptors were collected from a man aged 40 to 69 with stage II lung adenocarcinoma.

The chain has TRBV7-9 and TRBJ1-2; tentative D call: TRBD1 (5 bases). The germline V and J ends were trimmed by 3 bases and 3 bases, with 8 bases remaining between them. This CDR3 has 13 amino acids. Germline V lookup: CDR1 SEHNR, CDR2 FQNEAQ (reference sequence). The CDR3 loop is CASSLGRDYGYTF. Here the CDR3 DNA reads TGTGCCAGCAGCTTGGGCAGGGACTATGGCTACACCTTC.

The chain couples TRBV6-6 to TRBJ2-1, with D unclear. There are 12 residues in the CDR3. Trimming stripped 5 bases from V and 6 bases from J, with 8 bases between. Germline V gives CDR1 MNHNY, CDR2 SVGAGI (reference sequence). The CDR3 DNA reads TGTGCCAGCAGTCGGTCTGGCAATGAGCAGTTCTTC. It yields the protein CASSRSGNEQFF.

The chain recombines TRBV4-3 with TRBJ2-3; TRBD2 matches 9 bases. This CDR3 has 15 residues. Unmatched junction bases numbered 7, after V lost 4 bases and J lost 5 bases. CDR1 is LGHNA and CDR2 is YSLEER in the germline V gene. The CDR3 loop reads CASSRIAGAKDTQYF. CDR3 coding DNA: TGCGCCAGCAGCCGGATAGCGGGAGCCAAAGATACGCAGTATTTT.

This sequence joins TRBV6-6 and TRBJ2-1; TRBD2 matches 7 bases. Germline V gene lookup returns CDR1 MNHNY and CDR2 SVGAGI (reference sequence). Losses at the gene ends were 5 bases for V and 0 bases for J; bases not matched to a gene: 4. The CDR3 has 15 residues. CDR3 protein: CASSRAGNSYNEQFF. Written as DNA, the CDR3 is TGTGCCAGCAGTCGAGCGGGAAACTCCTACAATGAGCAGTTCTTC.

The chain uses TRBV19 and TRBJ2-3; 10 bases line up with TRBD2. This CDR3 is 18 amino acids long. V dropped 4 bases and J dropped 1; count of bases not matched to a gene: 11. Germline CDR1 is LNHDA and CDR2 is SQIVND (reference sequence). CDR3 DNA: TGTGCCAGTAGTAGGACCTTCTTAGCGGGGGGCCGCACAGATACGCAGTATTTT. Translating it yields CASSRTFLAGGRTDTQYF.

The genes are TRBV5-1 and TRBJ1-4; no reliable D call. Germline loops: CDR1 SGHRS, CDR2 YFSETQ. The V end was cut by 2 bases, the J end by 8 bases, with 13 bases between. The CDR3 has 14 amino acids. In DNA form, the CDR3 reads TGCGCCAGCAGCTTTGGCCTCGATAGGGAAAAACTGTTTTTT. Its protein is CASSFGLDREKLFF.

V is TRBV4-3 and J is TRBJ2-7; maybe TRBD1 (5 bases). Germline CDR1 reads LGHNA; CDR2 reads YSLEER. There are 19 residues in the CDR3. V shed 0 bases and J shed 4 bases, with 25 bases lying between them. The CDR3 nucleotides are TGCGCCAGCAGCCAAGACTTGTCAGGAACTAAAACCAGGGCTTACGAGCAGTACTTC. Its protein product is CASSQDLSGTKTRAYEQYF.

The chain links TRBV27 to TRBJ2-7; D gene ambiguous. This CDR3 region has 14 residues. V was trimmed by 3 bases and J by 7 bases, leaving 16 bases between them. The V gene's germline CDR1 is MNHEY and CDR2 SMNVEV (reference sequence). As DNA, the CDR3 is TGTGCCAGCAGTTTTTTTGGATCCCTTGGGGAGCAGTACTTC. It encodes CASSFFGSLGEQYF.

V is TRBV6-6 and J is TRBJ1-1; D remains ambiguous. CDR1 and CDR2 from the germline V gene are MNHNY and SVGAGI (reference sequence). V was shortened by 7 bases and J by 2 bases, with 8 bases between the two germline ends. The CDR3 covers 12 residues. The CDR3 nucleotides are TGTGCCAGCATACGAGGAAACACTGAAGCTTTCTTT. Residues: CASIRGNTEAFF.

On this clone itself: A much larger clone sits a single nucleotide away, making a read error possible. Other DNA sequences from this sample encode an identical CDR3 as well. J is TRBJ2-1 and V is TRBV19; D not certain. This CDR3 contains 15 residues. Germline CDR1 is LNHDA and CDR2 is SQIVND (reference sequence). In DNA form, the CDR3 reads TGTGCCAGTAGTGGAACCCCGGGTGATTACAATGAGCAATTCTTC. It translates to CASSGTPGDYNEQFF.

The CDR3 bases are TGTGCCAGCAGCTCCGGACTAGCGGAACGCACAGATACGCAGTATTTT. It is translated as CASSSGLAERTDTQYF. The chain joins TRBV5-8 to TRBJ2-3, with 10 nucleotides matching TRBD2. Germline trimming cut 3 bases from V and 1 base from J; bases unmatched to any gene: 5. This CDR3 has 16 amino acids. CDR1 is SGHTS and CDR2 is YDEGEE in the germline V gene. Full variable domain (rest looked up from reference TRBV5-8 and TRBJ2-3): EAGVTQSPTHLIKTRGQQATLRCSPISGHTSVYWYQQALGLGLQFLLWYDEGEERNRGNFPPRFSGRQFPNYSSELNVNALELEDSALYLCASSSGLAERTDTQYFGPGTRLTVL.

The genes are TRBV11-3 and TRBJ2-1, with D possibly TRBD2 on 6 matching bases. Germline CDR1 is SGHNT and CDR2 is YENEEA. Deletions cut 1 base from V and 7 bases from J, with 8 bases between. The CDR3 runs to 13 residues. CDR3 in DNA: TGTGCCAGCAGCTTAGGGGGGAGGAATGAGCAGTTCTTC. Translating it yields CASSLGGRNEQFF.

The rearrangement joins TRBV7-9 to TRBJ2-1, with D uncertain. The CDR3 is made up of 11 amino acids. V shed 1 base and J shed 10 bases, with 5 bases lying between them. Germline assignment: CDR1 SEHNR and CDR2 FQNEAQ (reference sequence). CDR3 protein: CASSLEGEQFF. The CDR3 nucleotides are TGTGCCAGCAGCTTAGAGGGAGAGCAGTTCTTC.

This chain links TRBV29-1 with TRBJ1-3; tentatively, D is TRBD1 (6 bases). CDR1 is SQVTM, CDR2 ANQGSEA, per germline. The V and J ends lost 4 bases and 0 bases respectively, with 13 bases between them. This CDR3 contains 15 residues. CDR3: CSVGGRNSSGNTIYF. CDR3 bases: TGCAGCGTTGGGGGGCGGAACTCCTCTGGAAACACCATATATTTT.

CDR3 sequence reads: CASRGTPNTEAFF. Written as DNA, the CDR3 is TGCGCCAGCCGCGGGACACCGAACACTGAAGCTTTCTTT. The chain is built from TRBV5-1 and TRBJ1-1, with a possible D match to TRBD1 (6 bases). Trimming shortened V by 7 bases and J by 1 base, and 11 bases separated the two germline ends. The CDR3 sequence is 13 residues long. Germline values: CDR1 SGHRS, CDR2 YFSETQ. The variable domain in full, completed from reference TRBV5-1 and TRBJ1-1, reads KAGVTQTPRYLIKTRGQQVTLSCSPISGHRSVSWYQQTPGQGLQFLFEYFSETQRNKGNFPGRFSGRQFSNSRSEMNVSTLELGDSALYLCASRGTPNTEAFFGQGTRLTVV.

The chain carries TRBV7-2 and TRBJ1-2, with unresolved D. Trimming removed 7 bases from V and 9 bases from J, with 18 bases in between. This CDR3 spans 13 amino acids. Germline values: CDR1 SGHTA, CDR2 FQGNSA. The CDR3 here is CASKTFGTMSYTF. DNA of the CDR3: TGTGCCAGCAAAACCTTCGGCACTATGAGCTACACCTTC.

The genes are TRBV2 and TRBJ1-6, with no clear D. Trimming pared 4 bases from V and 7 bases from J, leaving 11 bases between. This CDR3 is 14 amino acids long. CDR1 and CDR2 from the germline V gene are SNHLY and FYNNEI. The CDR3 sequence: CASSVAGENSPLHF. CDR3 nucleotides: TGTGCCAGCAGTGTGGCTGGGGAAAATTCACCCCTCCACTTT.

The chain carries TRBV19 and TRBJ1-2, with D unresolved. The CDR3 has 16 amino acids. Germline V CDR1 and CDR2: LNHDA, SQIVND (reference sequence). The V end lost 10 bases, the J end lost 0 bases, and 21 bases lay between the germline ends. CDR3 coding DNA: TGTGCCACCCTAGGCAGAGTGGAAACAACTAACTATGGCTACACCTTC. Translating it yields CATLGRVETTNYGYTF.

The rearrangement joins TRBV11-2 to TRBJ2-1; tentatively, D is TRBD2 (6 bases). Trimming pared 1 base from V and 7 bases from J, leaving 11 bases between. The germline CDR1 and CDR2 sequences are SGHAT and FQNNGV. This CDR3 contains 14 residues. CDR3 sequence reads: CASSLGGLFNEQFF. Here the CDR3 DNA reads TGTGCCAGCAGCTTAGGGGGACTTTTTAATGAGCAGTTCTTC.

The rearrangement links TRBV19 to TRBJ1-2, with D possibly being TRBD1 (5 bases). The CDR3 consists of 16 residues. Trimming shortened V by 3 bases and J by 4 bases, and 18 bases separated the two germline ends. Per germline, CDR1 LNHDA and CDR2 SQIVND (reference sequence). CDR3 amino acids: CASSIMGRVSSYGYTF. The CDR3 DNA sequence: TGTGCCAGTAGTATTATGGGACGGGTTTCCTCCTATGGCTACACCTTC.

This rearrangement joins TRBV18 to TRBJ2-1; 8 positions agree with TRBD1. Looked up from germline, CDR1 is KGHSH and CDR2 is LQKENI. V dropped 3 bases and J dropped 4; count of bases not matched to a gene: 8. This CDR3 spans 16 amino acids. CDR3 protein: CASSPQGASLYNEQFF. CDR3 in DNA: TGTGCCAGCTCACCGCAGGGGGCCAGCTTGTACAATGAGCAGTTCTTC.

The gene calls are TRBV7-8 and TRBJ2-7; D gene unclear. The CDR3 has 13 amino acids. Germline values: CDR1 SGHVS, CDR2 FQNEAQ. V was shortened by 6 bases and J by 6 bases, with 15 bases between the two germline ends. The DNA for the CDR3 is TGTGCCAGCAGGAACTCCCCGGTTCGCGAGCAGTACTTC. Amino acids: CASRNSPVREQYF.

V is TRBV6-1 and J is TRBJ2-7, with D hard to call. The CDR3 is 12 residues long. The germline V and J ends were trimmed by 8 bases and 1 base, with 9 bases remaining between them. In germline, CDR1 is MNHNS, CDR2 SASEGT. CDR3 amino acids: CASALGSYEQYF. In nucleotides, the CDR3 is TGTGCCAGCGCCCTAGGATCCTACGAGCAGTACTTC.

This clone was observed a few times. J is TRBJ2-3 and V is TRBV11-3; D may be TRBD1 (5 bases). V gave up 1 base and J gave up 9 bases, with 17 bases separating them. Germline CDR1 reads SGHNT; CDR2 reads YENEEA. The CDR3 length is 15 residues. The CDR3 is CASSLGQGRGTTQYF. The CDR3 DNA is TGTGCCAGCAGCTTAGGGCAGGGTAGGGGCACGACGCAGTATTTT.

The chain employs TRBV5-1 and TRBJ1-4; D is possibly TRBD1 (5 bases). The germline gives CDR1 SGHRS, CDR2 YFSETQ. The CDR3 length is 15 residues. V was clipped by 0 bases and J by 8 bases, with 14 bases between them. CDR3 protein: CASSLGQIENEKLFF. The CDR3 DNA is TGCGCCAGCAGCTTGGGACAGATCGAAAACGAAAAACTGTTTTTT.

The chain couples TRBV28 to TRBJ1-5; weak D call: TRBD1 (6 bases). Per the germline V gene, CDR1 is MDHEN and CDR2 is SYDVKM. This CDR3 contains 14 residues. The ends were cut back, 6 bases at V and 0 bases at J, with 9 bases in the middle. This chain's CDR3 is CASSRGGSNQPQHF. DNA for the CDR3: TGTGCCAGCAGCCGAGGGGGTAGCAATCAGCCCCAGCATTTT.

The chain combines TRBV11-2 with TRBJ2-7; no clear D gene. Deletions cut 1 base from V and 2 bases from J, with 6 bases between. Germline CDR1 reads SGHAT; CDR2 reads FQNNGV. CDR3 size: 13 residues. The CDR3 nucleotides are TGTGCCAGCAGCTTAGCCTTTGCCTACGAGCAGTACTTC. Translation: CASSLAFAYEQYF.